The 15 T cell receptor beta chains presented below share a single source sample, sequenced in a study of glioma-infiltrating T cells after dendritic cell vaccination. Data came from immunoSEQ multiplex PCR; TCRdb stores just in-frame clones and leaves some out. In the table there are tens of thousands of clones, around 87% of which are singletons. Regarding time point: after dendritic cell vaccination, including at tumor progression/relapse. The sample was blood, taken after dendritic cell vaccination. The receptors here all came from a human donor with glioblastoma.

The V and J genes are TRBV21-1 and TRBJ1-2. TRBV21-1 is assigned pseudogene status. The CDR3 consists of 16 residues. CDR3 sequence (DNA): TGTGCCAGCAGCAAAGTCCTGGGCGGGACTACCTATGGCTACACCTTC. Translated: CASSKVLGGTTYGYTF.

The gene calls are TRBV19 and TRBJ1-1; 9 bases line up with TRBD1. V trimming: 8 bases; J trimming: 5 bases; junction bases outside the gene matches: 6. This CDR3 is built from 13 residues. Germline values: CDR1 LNHDA, CDR2 SQIVND (reference sequence). Here the CDR3 DNA reads TGTGCCAGTGTGGGACAGGGAATGACTGAAGCTTTCTTT. Protein product: CASVGQGMTEAFF.

The DNA of the CDR3 is TGTGCCAGCAGCTTACCCTACGAGCAGTACTTC. This sequence encodes CASSLPYEQYF. The chain couples TRBV7-2 to TRBJ2-5, with no clear D. The closer fit of TRBJ2-7 to the DNA end suggests the J call may be wrong. This CDR3 comprises 11 residues. Germline-derived CDR1 and CDR2 are SGHTA and FQGNSA.

The chain employs TRBV11-2 and TRBJ1-2; tentative D call: TRBD1 (6 bases). This CDR3 contains 14 residues. V lost 5 bases, J lost 4 bases, and 14 bases lay in between. From germline, CDR1 is SGHAT and CDR2 FQNNGV. The CDR3 DNA sequence: TGTGCCAGCAGCGCCAGGGGTTCCCGCTATGGCTACACCTTC. This gives the protein CASSARGSRYGYTF.

The V call is TRBV11-3, the J call TRBJ2-2; 7 nucleotides match TRBD2. The CDR3 covers 15 residues. After removal of 7 bases from V and 3 bases from J, the junction contained 8 bases not matched to a gene. Germline CDR1 reads SGHNT; CDR2 reads YENEEA. CDR3 coding DNA: TGTGCCAGCATCCCGGGACTATCATACACCGGGGAGCTGTTTTTT. The encoded protein is CASIPGLSYTGELFF.

This chain connects TRBV6-5 to TRBJ1-1; TRBD1 is a possible D gene (5 bases). V was cut by 8 bases and J by 6 bases, with 19 bases left in between. The germline gives CDR1 MNHEY, CDR2 SVGAGI. This CDR3 is built from 14 residues. CDR3: CASHPPRARAEAFF. The CDR3 nucleotides are TGTGCCAGCCATCCCCCCAGGGCTAGGGCTGAAGCTTTCTTT.

The chain employs TRBV15 and TRBJ2-4; D might be TRBD2 (6 bases). CDR1 and CDR2 (germline): LNHNV, YYDKDF (reference sequence). Trimming cost V 0 bases and J 7 bases, with 13 bases left between them. The CDR3 spans 15 residues. The CDR3 sequence: CATSRDKGGVNIQYF. CDR3 nucleotides: TGTGCCACCAGCAGAGACAAGGGAGGCGTCAACATTCAGTACTTC.

This chain joins TRBV19 and TRBJ2-3; D possibly corresponds to TRBD1 (5 bases). This CDR3 comprises 14 residues. Looked up from germline, CDR1 is LNHDA and CDR2 is SQIVND (reference sequence). Trimming removed 3 bases at V and 4 bases at J, with 11 bases between. The CDR3 here is CASSIARAADTQYF. The CDR3 DNA reads as TGTGCCAGTAGTATTGCCAGGGCCGCAGATACGCAGTATTTT.

The chain joins TRBV7-2 to TRBJ1-1; D possibly corresponds to TRBD1 (6 bases). V was trimmed by 8 bases and J by 5 bases, leaving 18 bases between them. The CDR3 spans 14 residues. From germline, CDR1 is SGHTA and CDR2 FQGNSA. CDR3 nucleotide sequence: TGTGCCAGCGAACTAGGGGGGGGTTGGACTGAAGCTTTCTTT. This codes for CASELGGGWTEAFF.

The chain is built from TRBV5-1 and TRBJ1-1; D is ambiguous. This CDR3 is built from 14 residues. The V and J ends lost 5 bases and 5 bases respectively, with 16 bases between them. Germline CDR1 reads SGHRS; CDR2 reads YFSETQ. CDR3 bases: TGCGCCAGCAGGTGGGCGGGCCGGACGACTGAAGCTTTCTTT. Protein: CASRWAGRTTEAFF.

The V and J genes are TRBV19 and TRBJ1-4; a weak D match, TRBD1 (5 bases). This CDR3 has 14 amino acids. Germline CDR1 LNHDA, CDR2 SQIVND (reference sequence). V lost 7 bases and J lost 4, with 13 bases in between. CDR3 amino acids: CASTFGGYNEKLFF. Written as DNA, the CDR3 is TGTGCCAGTACTTTTGGGGGGTATAATGAAAAACTGTTTTTT.

The CDR3 loop is CASSPTSGGETQYF. The CDR3 DNA is TGTGCCAGCAGCCCCACTAGCGGGGGTGAGACCCAGTACTTC. The chain joins TRBV2 to TRBJ2-5; 11 nucleotides agree with TRBD2. CDR1 is SNHLY, CDR2 FYNNEI, per germline. CDR3 size: 14 residues. Trimming cost V 6 bases and J 5 bases; bases outside gene matches: 5.

The rearrangement links TRBV5-1 to TRBJ1-1, with TRBD1 matching 9 bases. The germline V gene encodes CDR1 SGHRS and CDR2 YFSETQ. The CDR3 consists of 15 residues. The V and J ends lost 4 bases and 2 bases, in that order; junction bases with no gene match: 6. As DNA, the CDR3 is TGCGCCAGCAGCCTTTCGACAGGGGGAAACACTGAAGCTTTCTTT. It is translated as CASSLSTGGNTEAFF.

The V gene is TRBV29-1, the J gene TRBJ2-1; 15 bases agree with TRBD2. Germline V gene lookup returns CDR1 SQVTM and CDR2 ANQGSEA. V dropped 7 bases and J dropped 1; count of bases not matched to a gene: 8. This CDR3 has 17 amino acids. CDR3 sequence reads: CSALGLAGGGSYNEQFF. CDR3 in DNA: TGCAGCGCCTTGGGACTAGCGGGAGGAGGGTCCTACAATGAGCAGTTCTTC.

The chain uses TRBV27 and TRBJ1-4, with D possibly being TRBD1 (5 bases). Trimming pared 4 bases from V and 7 bases from J, leaving 22 bases between. Germline lookup yields CDR1 MNHEY and CDR2 SMNVEV (reference sequence). There are 17 residues in the CDR3. The chain's CDR3 is CASSSPPRAVGREKLFF. In nucleotides, the CDR3 is TGTGCCAGCAGTTCCCCCCCAAGAGCCGTGGGGCGTGAAAAACTGTTTTTT. The whole variable domain, filled in from reference TRBV27 and TRBJ1-4, reads EAQVTQNPRYLITVTGKKLTVTCSQNMNHEYMSWYRQDPGLGLRQIYYSMNVEVTDKGDVPEGYKVSRKEKRNFPLILESPSPNQTSLYFCASSSPPRAVGREKLFFGSGTQLSVL.